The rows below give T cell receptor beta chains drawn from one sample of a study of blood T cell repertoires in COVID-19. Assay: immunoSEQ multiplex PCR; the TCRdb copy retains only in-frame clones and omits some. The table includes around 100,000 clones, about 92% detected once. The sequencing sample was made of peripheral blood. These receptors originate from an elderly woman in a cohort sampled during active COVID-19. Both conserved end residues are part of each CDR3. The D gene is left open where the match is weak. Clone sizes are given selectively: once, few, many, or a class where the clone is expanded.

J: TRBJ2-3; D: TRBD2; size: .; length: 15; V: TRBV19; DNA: TGTGCCACCAGGACTAGCGGGGGTACGGCAGATACGCAGTATTTT; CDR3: CATRTSGGTADTQYF
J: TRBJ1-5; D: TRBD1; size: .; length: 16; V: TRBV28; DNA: TGTGCCAGCATTAGTAAGGGGGCGCGTGGGTTTCAGCCCCAGCATTTT; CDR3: CASISKGARGFQPQHF
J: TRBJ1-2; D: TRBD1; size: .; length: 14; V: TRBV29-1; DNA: TGCAGCGTGGATCGACAGGGTTGGGACTATGGCTACACCTTC; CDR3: CSVDRQGWDYGYTF
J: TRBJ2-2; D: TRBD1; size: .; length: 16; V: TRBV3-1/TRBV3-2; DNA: TGTGCCAGCAGAAACCGGGACAGAAAGAACACCGGGGAGCTGTTTTTT; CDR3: CASRNRDRKNTGELFF
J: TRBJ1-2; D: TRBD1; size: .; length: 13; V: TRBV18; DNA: TGTGCCAGCTCACCTGGGACAGCTCCTGGCTACACCTTC; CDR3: CASSPGTAPGYTF
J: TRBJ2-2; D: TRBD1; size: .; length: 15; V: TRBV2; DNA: TGTGCCACCCGAGTGGGACAGGCAAACACCGGGGAGCTGTTTTTT; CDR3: CATRVGQANTGELFF
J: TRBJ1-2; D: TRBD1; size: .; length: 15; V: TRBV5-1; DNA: TGCGCCAGCAGCTTGGCTTCAGGGGGCCCCTATGGCTACACCTTC; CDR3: CASSLASGGPYGYTF
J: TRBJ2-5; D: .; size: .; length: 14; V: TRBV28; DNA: TGTGCCAGCGGACAAGGAGTGGGGTCGGAGACCCAGTACTTC; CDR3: CASGQGVGSETQYF
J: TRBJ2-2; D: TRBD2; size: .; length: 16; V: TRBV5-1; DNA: TGCGCCAGCACCTCCGGGGCTAGCGGGAACACCGGGGAGCTGTTTTTT; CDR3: CASTSGASGNTGELFF
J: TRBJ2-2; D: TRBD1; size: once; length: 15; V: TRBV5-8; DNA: TGTGCCACCAGGGGTAAGGGGGCGAAGACCGGGGAGCTGTTTTTT; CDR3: CATRGKGAKTGELFF
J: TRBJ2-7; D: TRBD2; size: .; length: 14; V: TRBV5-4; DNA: TGTGCCAGCAATCCTAGCGGGGGGACCTACGAGCAGTACTTC; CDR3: CASNPSGGTYEQYF
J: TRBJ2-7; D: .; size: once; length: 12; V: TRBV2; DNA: TGTGCCAGCAATACAGGAACTGGGGAGCAGTACTTC; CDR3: CASNTGTGEQYF
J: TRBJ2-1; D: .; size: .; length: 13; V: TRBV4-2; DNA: TGTGCCAGCAGCCAAGATTCTACCAGCCAGGAGTTCTTC; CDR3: CASSQDSTSQEFF
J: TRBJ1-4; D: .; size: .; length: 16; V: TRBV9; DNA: TGTGCCAGCAGCGCCAGCCCGGCAGGTTCTTATGAAAAACTGTTTTTT; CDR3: CASSASPAGSYEKLFF
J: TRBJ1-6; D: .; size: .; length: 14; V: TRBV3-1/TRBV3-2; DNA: TGTGCCAGCAGCCGGGGCCCGGAGAATTCACCCCTCCACTTT; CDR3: CASSRGPENSPLHF